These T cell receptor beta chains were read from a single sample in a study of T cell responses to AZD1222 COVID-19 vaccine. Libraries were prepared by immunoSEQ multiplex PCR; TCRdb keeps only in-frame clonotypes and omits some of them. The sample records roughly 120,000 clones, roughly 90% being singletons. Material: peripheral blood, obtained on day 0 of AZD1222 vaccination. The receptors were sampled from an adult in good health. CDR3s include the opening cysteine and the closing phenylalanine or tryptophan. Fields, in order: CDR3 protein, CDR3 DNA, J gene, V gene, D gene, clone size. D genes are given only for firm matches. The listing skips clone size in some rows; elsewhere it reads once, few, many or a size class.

CASSFSTGGENTGELFF TGTGCCAGCAGTTTCTCAACAGGGGGCGAGAACACCGGGGAGCTGTTTTTT TRBJ2-2 TRBV27 TRBD1 NA
CASSIEGNYGYTF TGTGCCAGTAGTATAGAGGGGAACTATGGCTACACCTTC TRBJ1-2 TRBV19 NA NA
CASSIERGTDTQYF TGTGCCAGTAGTATAGAGCGGGGCACAGATACGCAGTATTTT TRBJ2-3 TRBV19 NA NA
CASSQADRAGQPQHF TGCGCCAGCAGCCAAGCCGACAGGGCCGGCCAGCCCCAGCATTTT TRBJ1-5 TRBV4-1 TRBD1 NA
CAKQEPYTF TGCGCCAAACAGGAACCCTACACCTTC TRBJ1-2 TRBV10-1 NA few
CASSLLGEEQYF TGTGCCAGCAGCCTGTTGGGGGAGGAGCAGTACTTC TRBJ2-7 TRBV4-2 NA few
CASSLGGETWGTQYF TGTGCCAGCAGCCTCGGCGGGGAAACTTGGGGGACCCAGTACTTC TRBJ2-5 TRBV5-4 NA NA
CASSTWTGLNTEAFF TGTGCCAGCAGCACCTGGACAGGACTGAACACTGAAGCTTTCTTT TRBJ1-1 TRBV7-8 TRBD1 few
CATSRSRNSNQPQHF TGTGCCACCAGCAGATCCAGAAATAGCAATCAGCCCCAGCATTTT TRBJ1-5 TRBV15 NA NA
CASSHYSKGTEAFF TGCGCCAGCAGCCATTACAGTAAGGGGACTGAAGCTTTCTTT TRBJ1-1 TRBV5-1 NA NA
CASSLATSGIGNEQFF TGTGCCAGCAGCTTAGCGACTAGCGGGATTGGCAATGAGCAGTTCTTC TRBJ2-1 TRBV11-2 TRBD2 NA
CASSPSGTGYGYTF TGTGCCAGTAGTCCCTCCGGGACAGGGTATGGCTACACCTTC TRBJ1-2 TRBV19 TRBD1 NA
CASMDRGHSYEQYF TGTGCCAGCATGGACAGAGGGCACTCCTACGAGCAGTACTTC TRBJ2-7 TRBV28 NA NA
CATSTSGDNEQFF TGTGCCACTTCGACTAGCGGGGACAATGAGCAGTTCTTC TRBJ2-1 TRBV24-1 TRBD2 NA
CASSFSGSYNEQFF TGCGCCAGCAGCTTTAGCGGGAGCTACAATGAGCAGTTCTTC TRBJ2-1 TRBV5-1 TRBD2 NA
CASSARGTGVFETQYF TGTGCCAGCAGCGCCAGAGGGACAGGGGTTTTCGAGACCCAGTACTTC TRBJ2-5 TRBV9 TRBD1 NA
CASSFDGDEPQHF TGTGCCAGCAGTTTCGACGGCGACGAGCCCCAGCATTTT TRBJ1-5 TRBV27 NA once
CAWSVIPEQFF TGTGCCTGGAGTGTTATCCCGGAGCAGTTCTTC TRBJ2-1 TRBV30 NA NA
CALRAGGNTGELFF TGTGCCCTACGAGCGGGGGGGAACACCGGGGAGCTGTTTTTT TRBJ2-2 TRBV2 TRBD2 NA
CASSLHGSNQPQHF TGTGCCAGCAGTTTGCACGGGAGCAATCAGCCCCAGCATTTT TRBJ1-5 TRBV27 NA NA
CASSQDSVYNEQFF TGCGCCAGCAGCCAAGACTCCGTATACAATGAGCAGTTCTTC TRBJ2-1 TRBV4-1 NA NA
CASSFPPTGIGSSYNSPLHF TGTGCCAGCAGTTTTCCCCCCACAGGGATTGGGAGCTCCTATAATTCACCCCTCCACTTT TRBJ1-6 TRBV28 NA NA
CASSFGQGYSPLHF TGTGCCAGCAGTTTCGGTCAGGGGTATTCACCCCTCCACTTT TRBJ1-6 TRBV28 NA NA
CASSKGQGTYEQYF TGTGCCAGCAGCAAGGGACAGGGTACCTACGAGCAGTACTTC TRBJ2-7 TRBV6-5 TRBD1 NA
CASSLHTGRNSPLHF TGTGCCAGTAGTCTACACACCGGCCGAAATTCACCCCTCCACTTT TRBJ1-6 TRBV19 NA NA
CASSSGTGVGYTF TGTGCCAGCAGTTCCGGAACAGGGGTCGGCTACACCTTC TRBJ1-2 TRBV12-3/TRBV12-4 TRBD1 NA
CASSGQGNTEAFF TGTGCCAGCAGTGGACAGGGGAACACTGAAGCTTTCTTT TRBJ1-1 TRBV2 TRBD1 NA
CASSPSGGAGGANVLTF TGTGCCAGCAGCCCTTCAGGGGGCGCGGGGGGGGCCAACGTCCTGACTTTC TRBJ2-6 TRBV5-4 TRBD1 NA
CASTGGPYRRDEQFF TGTGCCAGCACCGGGGGACCCTACCGGAGAGATGAGCAGTTCTTC TRBJ2-1 TRBV6-5 NA NA
CASSLWGQGESDGYTF TGTGCCAGCAGCTTATGGGGACAGGGGGAGTCGGATGGCTACACCTTC TRBJ1-2 TRBV7-9 TRBD1 NA
CASSQDRRDRFYGYTF TGCGCCAGCAGCCAAGATCGGAGGGACAGGTTCTATGGCTACACCTTC TRBJ1-2 TRBV4-1 TRBD1 NA
CASSRGGGYNEQFF TGCGCCAGCAGTCGAGGCGGGGGGTACAATGAGCAGTTCTTC TRBJ2-1 TRBV5-1 TRBD2 NA
CASSQDPASGGRYEQYF TGCGCCAGCAGCCAAGATCCCGCCAGCGGGGGAAGATACGAGCAGTACTTC TRBJ2-7 TRBV4-1 TRBD2 NA
CASSLRTGSGNTIYF TGTGCCAGCAGCCTTCGGACGGGCTCTGGAAACACCATATATTTT TRBJ1-3 TRBV5-6 NA NA
CASRGEHNSPLHF TGCGCCAGCAGGGGTGAACATAATTCACCCCTCCACTTT TRBJ1-6 TRBV5-1 NA NA
CASSPTTGGSNQPQHF TGTGCCAGCTCACCGACGACAGGGGGTAGCAATCAGCCCCAGCATTTT TRBJ1-5 TRBV18 TRBD1 NA
CAWSVRGGQNSPLHF TGTGCCTGGAGTGTCCGCGGGGGTCAGAATTCACCCCTCCACTTT TRBJ1-6 TRBV30 NA NA
CASSLMGANEQFF TGTGCCAGCAGCTTAATGGGTGCCAATGAGCAGTTCTTC TRBJ2-1 TRBV11-3 NA NA
CASCIIGERGANVLTF TGTGCCAGCTGTATAATCGGGGAGAGGGGGGCCAACGTCCTGACTTTC TRBJ2-6 TRBV27 NA NA
CASSLEGAKPYEQYF TGCGCCAGCAGCTTGGAGGGGGCCAAGCCTTACGAGCAGTACTTC TRBJ2-7 TRBV5-1 TRBD1 NA
CASSLITGDGYTF TGTGCCAGCAGCTTGATCACGGGGGACGGCTACACCTTC TRBJ1-2 TRBV11-1 NA NA
CASSSLPGTGGYEQYF TGTGCCAGCTCATCGCTTCCCGGGACAGGGGGCTACGAGCAGTACTTC TRBJ2-7 TRBV18 TRBD1 NA
CATSDFAGSTDTQYF TGTGCCACCAGTGATTTTGCAGGGAGTACAGATACGCAGTATTTT TRBJ2-3 TRBV24-1 NA NA
CASSLDARDGYTF TGTGCCAGCAGCTTAGACGCTCGGGATGGCTACACCTTC TRBJ1-2 TRBV7-9 NA once
CASSFTGGYGYTF TGTGCCAGCAGTTTTACGGGCGGGTATGGCTACACCTTC TRBJ1-2 TRBV28 NA few
CATRQVTYEQYF TGTGCCACACGACAGGTTACCTACGAGCAGTACTTC TRBJ2-7 TRBV19 NA few
CASDGTAGGYTF TGTGCCAGCGACGGGACAGCAGGAGGCTACACCTTC TRBJ1-2 TRBV28 TRBD1 NA
CASSQDPATTGEWLYGYTF TGTGCCAGCAGCCAAGATCCCGCAACGACAGGAGAATGGCTCTATGGCTACACCTTC TRBJ1-2 TRBV3-1/TRBV3-2 NA NA